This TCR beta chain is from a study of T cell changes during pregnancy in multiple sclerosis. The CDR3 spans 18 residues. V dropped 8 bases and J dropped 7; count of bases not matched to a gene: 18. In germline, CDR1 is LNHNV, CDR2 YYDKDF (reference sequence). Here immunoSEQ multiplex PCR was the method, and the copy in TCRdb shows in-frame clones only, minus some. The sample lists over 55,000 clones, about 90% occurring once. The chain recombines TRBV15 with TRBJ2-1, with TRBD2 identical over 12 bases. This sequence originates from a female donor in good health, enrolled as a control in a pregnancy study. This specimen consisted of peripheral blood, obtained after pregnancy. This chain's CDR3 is CATGAPQERLAGENEQFF. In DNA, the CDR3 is TGTGCCACCGGGGCCCCCCAAGAGAGACTAGCGGGGGAGAATGAGCAGTTCTTC.